This T cell receptor beta chain was obtained from a study of T cell clonality in common variable immunodeficiency. Findings of the study overall: Common variable immunodeficiency TCR beta sequences reportedly had fewer deletions and N-nucleotide insertions. CVID subjects had higher TCRbeta clonality than healthy controls, most marked in about a third.

The CDR3 sequence is 11 residues long. Germline CDR1 DFQATT, CDR2 SNEGSKA (reference sequence). TCRdb keeps only in-frame clones here, not all; method: immunoSEQ multiplex PCR. This sample carries fewer than 25,000 clones, none of them present only once. Notes on this clone: Its matching antigen is unknown. The read terminates 3 residues ahead of where the CDR3 ends, so the germline J gene completes it.

V gene TRBV20-1 combines with J gene TRBJ2-5, with D tentatively TRBD1 (6 bases). The sequencing sample was made of peripheral blood mononuclear cells. The source is a human donor with common variable immunodeficiency. The sequenced part of the CDR3 DNA is TGCAGTGCTAGCGGACAGCGTACC. Its protein product is CSASGQRT. The complete CDR3 reads CSASGQRTQYF.